This entry lists 10 T cell receptor beta chains sequenced from one sample in a study of shared clonotypes between healthy human individuals. Measured with immunoSEQ multiplex PCR; TCRdb has only the in-frame clones, and not every one. The data contain a few million clones, approximately 93% of them seen just once; the ten biggest clones take up under 0.45%. Material for sequencing was naive CD4+ T cells from PBMCs. As for subset: CD45RA+ positively selected. These receptors came from a man aged 18 to 30 in good health. Some clones in this sample may be carry-over from other donors' samples.

V gene TRBV19 combines with J gene TRBJ2-7; no firm D call. The CDR3 loop spans 13 amino acids. Trimming removed 4 bases from V and 2 bases from J, with 9 bases in between. Germline values: CDR1 LNHDA, CDR2 SQIVND (reference sequence). DNA of the CDR3: TGTGCCAGTAGTACGTCGATCCCCTACGAGCAGTACTTC. Protein: CASSTSIPYEQYF. The full variable domain, in which reference TRBV19 and TRBJ2-7 provide the parts outside the CDR3, is DGGITQSPKYLFRKEGQNVTLSCEQNLNHDAMYWYRQDPGQGLRLIYYSQIVNDFQKGDIAEGYSVSREKKESFPLTVTSAQKNPTAFYLCASSTSIPYEQYFGPGTRLTVT.

The J gene is TRBJ2-4, the V gene TRBV7-9, with 8 nucleotides matching TRBD2. Trimming at V came to 5 bases and at J to 5 bases, leaving 8 bases not matched to a gene. This CDR3 is built from 15 residues. Germline CDR1 SEHNR, CDR2 FQNEAQ (reference sequence). CDR3 in amino acids: CASSPRGRGENIQYF. Here the CDR3 DNA reads TGTGCCAGCAGCCCGCGGGGGCGGGGGGAAAACATTCAGTACTTC.

The J gene is TRBJ2-3, the V gene TRBV7-2, with 8 bases aligning to TRBD2. V trimming: 4 bases; J trimming: 14 bases; junction bases outside the gene matches: 14. The CDR3 is made up of 14 amino acids. The germline V gene encodes CDR1 SGHTA and CDR2 FQGNSA. For the CDR3, the DNA is TGTGCCAGCAGCTCCAGAAATATAGCGGGAATCGTGTATTTT. This sequence encodes CASSSRNIAGIVYF.

This sequence joins TRBV4-2 and TRBJ2-7; 8 bases are a match to TRBD2. With 3 bases clipped from V and 5 bases from J, the junction kept 6 bases outside the gene matches. Per the germline V gene, CDR1 is LGHNA and CDR2 is YNFKEQ. This CDR3 contains 14 residues. The CDR3 sequence is CASSQRTSLHEQYF. For the CDR3, the DNA is TGTGCCAGCAGCCAGAGGACTAGCTTACACGAGCAGTACTTC.

This chain uses TRBV11-2 with TRBJ1-2; tentatively, D is TRBD1 (5 bases). Between the trimmed V and J ends, which lost 0 bases and 4 bases, there was a span of 9 bases. The germline gives CDR1 SGHAT, CDR2 FQNNGV. The CDR3 totals 14 residues. CDR3 bases: TGTGCCAGCAGCTTAGACCGACAGTCCTATGGCTACACCTTC. It is translated as CASSLDRQSYGYTF.

The V call is TRBV28, the J call TRBJ1-1; the D is unclear. The CDR3 totals 18 residues. Germline CDR1 is MDHEN and CDR2 is SYDVKM. V lost 3 bases to trimming and J lost 0 bases, with 20 bases between them. CDR3: CASSLILSLTDMNTEAFF. CDR3 DNA sequence: TGTGCCAGCAGTTTGATTCTAAGCCTTACGGATATGAACACTGAAGCTTTCTTT.

The rearrangement links TRBV2 to TRBJ2-7; a possible D gene is TRBD1 (6 bases). Trimming pared 1 base from V and 12 bases from J, leaving 13 bases between. Germline assignment: CDR1 SNHLY and CDR2 FYNNEI. This CDR3 has 12 amino acids. The CDR3 region is CASSEEGERAYF. Written as DNA, the CDR3 is TGTGCCAGCAGTGAAGAGGGGGAAAGGGCGTACTTC.

The V gene is TRBV5-1, the J gene TRBJ2-7; D is unclear. Germline assignment: CDR1 SGHRS and CDR2 YFSETQ. V was pared by 0 bases and J by 0 bases, with 13 bases between. The CDR3 runs 16 residues. The DNA for the CDR3 is TGCGCCAGCAGCTTGGCGGCAAACCACCTCTCCTACGAGCAGTACTTC. This sequence encodes CASSLAANHLSYEQYF.

V and J are TRBV28 and TRBJ1-2; the D gene is possibly TRBD1 (5 bases). Trimming shortened V by 6 bases and J by 5 bases, and 19 bases separated the two germline ends. The CDR3 is made up of 15 amino acids. Germline CDR1 and CDR2: MDHEN and SYDVKM. The CDR3 sequence: CASSGGGEGWYGYTF. The CDR3 nucleotides are TGTGCCAGCAGCGGCGGGGGTGAGGGGTGGTATGGCTACACCTTC.

The chain carries TRBV11-3 and TRBJ2-5; D is ambiguous. Germline-derived CDR1 and CDR2 are SGHNT and YENEEA. The CDR3 is 13 residues long. Trimming removed 6 bases at V and 5 bases at J, with 13 bases between. The CDR3 DNA is TGTGCCAGCAGTACCTTTAGCACGGAGACCCAGTACTTC. Amino acids: CASSTFSTETQYF.